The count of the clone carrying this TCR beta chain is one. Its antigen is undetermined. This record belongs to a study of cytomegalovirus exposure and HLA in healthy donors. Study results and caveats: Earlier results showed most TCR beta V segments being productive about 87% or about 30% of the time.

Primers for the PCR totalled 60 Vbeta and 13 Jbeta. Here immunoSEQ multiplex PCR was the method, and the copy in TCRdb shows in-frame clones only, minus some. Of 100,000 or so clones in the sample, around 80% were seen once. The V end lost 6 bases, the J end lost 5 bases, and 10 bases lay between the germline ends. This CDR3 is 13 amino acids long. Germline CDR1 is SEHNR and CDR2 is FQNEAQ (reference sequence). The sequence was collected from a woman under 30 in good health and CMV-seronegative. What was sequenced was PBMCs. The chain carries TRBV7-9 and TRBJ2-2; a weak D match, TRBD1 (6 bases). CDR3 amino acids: CASRPGATGELFF. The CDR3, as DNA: TGTGCCAGCAGACCAGGGGCAACCGGGGAGCTGTTTTTT.